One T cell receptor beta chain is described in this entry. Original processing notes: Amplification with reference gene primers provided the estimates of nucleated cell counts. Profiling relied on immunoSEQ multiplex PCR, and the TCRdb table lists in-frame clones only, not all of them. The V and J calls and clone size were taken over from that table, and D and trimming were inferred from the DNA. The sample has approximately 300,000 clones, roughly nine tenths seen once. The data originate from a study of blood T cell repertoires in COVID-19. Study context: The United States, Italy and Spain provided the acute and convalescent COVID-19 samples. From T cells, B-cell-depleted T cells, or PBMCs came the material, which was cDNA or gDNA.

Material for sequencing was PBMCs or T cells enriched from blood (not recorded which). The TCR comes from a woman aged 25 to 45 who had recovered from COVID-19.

CDR3 amino acids: CASSLGASGADTQYF. DNA of the CDR3: TGTGCCAGCAGTTTAGGGGCGAGCGGGGCAGATACGCAGTATTTT. The V and J genes are TRBV28 and TRBJ2-3; 7 bases line up with TRBD2. The germline CDR1 and CDR2 sequences are MDHEN and SYDVKM. There are 15 residues in the CDR3. The V segment lost 2 bases and the J segment 4 bases; nucleotides outside the gene matches: 6.